A selection of T cell receptor beta chains follows, all from one sample in a study of blood T cells in healthy people across ages. TCRdb ran MiXCR on the 5' RACE reads and lists one entry per CDR3 protein. The sample has around 280,000 distinct CDR3 sequences; 25% to 30% are singletons. The sample taken for sequencing was blood. The receptor set was obtained from a woman in her seventies in good health. Each CDR3 is given with its conserved first and last residue. A D gene is named only where the DNA matches it firmly. The size field is filled for only some rows; it gives once, few, many or a size class.

v_gene,j_gene,abundance,d_gene,CDR3aa,CDR3nt
TRBV29-1,TRBJ2-7,.,.,CSVEEGYEQYF,TGCAGCGTTGAGGAGGGTTACGAGCAGTACTTC
TRBV29-1,TRBJ1-2,.,.,CSVEDRLGYGYTF,TGCAGCGTTGAGGACCGTCTCGGCTATGGCTACACCTTC
TRBV2,TRBJ2-4,.,.,CASSEQTRFTYF,TGTGCCAGCAGTGAACAGACTAGATTTACGTACTTC
TRBV7-2,TRBJ2-7,.,.,CACRATGTNYEQYF,TGTGCCTGCAGAGCCACCGGGACGAACTACGAGCAGTACTTC
TRBV5-1,TRBJ2-7,many,.,CASSLEGRYEQYF,TGCGCCAGCAGCCTGGAGGGGCGCTACGAGCAGTACTTC
TRBV29-1,TRBJ1-2,.,.,CSVEDPGINYGYTF,TGCAGCGTTGAAGACCCAGGGATTAACTATGGCTACACCTTC
TRBV6-1,TRBJ1-2,few,.,CACHPGTSPYGYTF,TGTGCCTGCCATCCCGGGACGTCTCCTTATGGCTACACCTTC
TRBV18,TRBJ1-1,.,TRBD1,CASSSGTGGGKTEAFF,TGTGCCAGCTCATCAGGGACAGGGGGAGGGAAAACTGAAGCTTTCTTT
TRBV4-1,TRBJ2-1,few,.,CASSQVPTNPNEQFF,TGCGCCAGCAGCCAAGTCCCCACAAACCCCAATGAGCAGTTCTTC
TRBV2,TRBJ2-2,.,.,CASNTPGASTGELFF,TGTGCCAGCAACACTCCCGGGGCTTCCACCGGGGAGCTGTTTTTT
TRBV10-3,TRBJ1-1,.,TRBD1,CAISDSQGAGTEAFF,TGTGCCATCAGTGATTCGCAGGGGGCAGGCACTGAAGCTTTCTTT
TRBV28,TRBJ1-5,.,.,CASSLRLTGHQPQHF,TGTGCCAGCAGTTTAAGGTTAACAGGGCACCAGCCCCAGCATTTT
TRBV11-2,TRBJ1-5,many,.,CASSLAGTQPQHF,TGTGCCAGCAGCTTAGCTGGAACGCAGCCCCAGCATTTT
TRBV9,TRBJ1-4,.,.,CASSVGGGSSEKLFF,TGTGCCAGCAGCGTAGGAGGAGGCAGTAGTGAAAAACTGTTTTTT
TRBV3-1,TRBJ2-7,.,.,CASSQVGVYEQYF,TGTGCCAGCAGCCAAGTAGGTGTCTACGAGCAGTACTTC
TRBV29-1,TRBJ2-7,.,TRBD1,CSVGQGAGYEQYF,TGCAGCGTCGGACAGGGGGCTGGCTACGAGCAGTACTTC
TRBV20-1,TRBJ2-5,.,.,CSAEGGGQETQYF,TGCAGTGCCGAGGGGGGCGGACAAGAGACCCAGTACTTC
TRBV10-3,TRBJ1-1,.,TRBD1,CAIKGQGNTEAFF,TGTGCCATCAAGGGACAGGGGAACACTGAAGCTTTCTTT
TRBV15,TRBJ1-2,.,TRBD1,CATSNEGAQGSGYTF,TGTGCCACCAGCAACGAGGGGGCGCAAGGATCCGGCTACACCTTC
TRBV20-1,TRBJ2-7,.,TRBD1,CSARDGQGGIYEQYF,TGCAGTGCTAGAGACGGACAGGGTGGGATTTACGAGCAGTACTTC
TRBV3-1,TRBJ1-1,once,.,CASSPGHGATEAFF,TGTGCCAGCAGCCCCGGCCATGGGGCCACTGAAGCTTTCTTT
TRBV5-1,TRBJ2-3,few,TRBD2,CASSGTGTLAGVGSTDTQYF,TGCGCCAGCAGCGGTACAGGGACTCTAGCGGGAGTAGGTAGCACAGATACGCAGTATTTT
TRBV20-1,TRBJ2-5,many,TRBD2,CSAMLAGVQETQYF,TGCAGTGCTATGCTAGCGGGAGTACAAGAGACCCAGTACTTC
TRBV10-3,TRBJ1-5,few,.,CAISPTPQNQPQHF,TGTGCCATCAGTCCGACTCCTCAGAACCAGCCCCAGCATTTT
TRBV29-1,TRBJ2-5,many,.,CSVKQQETQYF,TGCAGCGTTAAGCAGCAAGAGACCCAGTACTTC
TRBV2,TRBJ1-4,few,.,CASSETAGSREKLFF,TGTGCCAGCAGTGAGACGGCAGGGAGTCGCGAAAAACTGTTTTTT
TRBV20-1,TRBJ2-3,.,.,CSAPIPGAPDTQYF,TGCAGTGCTCCGATCCCAGGGGCCCCAGATACGCAGTATTTT
TRBV20-1,TRBJ2-7,.,TRBD2,CSARVPSGGVYEQYF,TGCAGTGCTAGGGTTCCTAGCGGGGGGGTCTACGAGCAGTACTTC
TRBV7-9,TRBJ2-7,.,.,CASSFEDLEQYF,TGTGCCAGCAGCTTCGAGGATCTCGAGCAGTACTTC
TRBV20-1,TRBJ1-4,few,TRBD1,CSARGGTGGTNEKLFF,TGCAGTGCTAGAGGAGGGACAGGGGGAACTAATGAAAAACTGTTTTTT
TRBV28,TRBJ2-7,.,.,CASSILNGDEQYF,TGTGCCAGCAGTATCCTGAACGGAGACGAGCAGTACTTC
TRBV20-1,TRBJ2-1,.,TRBD2,CSAPLAGGKRDNEQFF,TGCAGTGCTCCCTTGGCGGGAGGTAAACGTGACAATGAGCAGTTCTTC
TRBV6-5,TRBJ1-3,.,.,CASSLQTRDTIYF,TGTGCCAGCAGCCTACAAACCAGAGACACCATATATTTT
TRBV11-2,TRBJ1-2,few,.,CASSSIRVYRGYTF,TGTGCCAGCAGCTCTATCAGGGTGTATCGAGGCTACACCTTC
TRBV7-3,TRBJ2-1,few,.,CASSLTNNEQFF,TGTGCCAGCAGCTTAACCAACAATGAGCAGTTCTTC
TRBV5-5,TRBJ2-7,few,.,CASSPMGYEQYF,TGTGCCAGCAGCCCCATGGGGTACGAGCAGTACTTC
TRBV2,TRBJ2-7,few,.,CASNSRVGGEPYEQYF,TGTGCCAGCAACTCAAGGGTAGGGGGAGAACCCTACGAGCAGTACTTC
TRBV15,TRBJ2-3,few,.,CATSLRSTDTQYF,TGTGCCACCAGCCTGCGGAGCACAGATACGCAGTATTTT
TRBV4-2,TRBJ2-4,.,.,CASSQDPLGAKNIQYF,TGTGCCAGCAGCCAAGATCCTCTGGGAGCCAAAAACATTCAGTACTTC
TRBV20-1,TRBJ2-5,.,.,CSVLGSLETQYF,TGCAGTGTTCTGGGTAGCCTGGAGACCCAGTACTTC
TRBV28,TRBJ2-7,.,TRBD1,CASSSIERQGDSYEQYF,TGTGCCAGCAGTTCCATCGAACGACAGGGGGACTCCTACGAGCAGTACTTC
TRBV12-3/TRBV12-4,TRBJ2-7,.,.,CASTFSGGYEQYF,TGTGCCAGCACCTTCTCCGGGGGCTACGAGCAGTACTTC
TRBV6-1,TRBJ2-7,few,.,CASSPTTGVGSYEQYF,TGTGCCAGCAGTCCGACAACAGGCGTTGGCTCCTACGAGCAGTACTTC